One and the same sample provided the 8 T cell receptor beta chains below, sequenced in a study of tumor and adjacent non-tumor tissue in lung cancer. This sample's RNA came from whole unsorted tissue. A modified ARM-PCR protocol with three rounds of nested PCR amplified TCRbeta. TCRdb redid the calling of the multiplex PCR reads with MiXCR, one entry per CDR3 protein. This sample has 70,000 to 90,000 distinct CDR3 sequences, with 80% found just once. Material: lung tumor tissue. Receptors originate from a woman aged 50 to 65 with non-small cell lung cancer.

About this clonotype: Mismatch with germline at one junction end may stem from a read error. The chain links TRBV29-1 to TRBJ2-7; D call uncertain. This CDR3 contains 14 residues. CDR1 is SQVTM and CDR2 is ANQGSEA in the germline V gene. The CDR3 protein is CSVVIRNETYEQYF. For the CDR3, the DNA is TGCAGCGTTGTCATAAGGAACGAAACCTACGAGCAATACTTC.

This clonotype came up a few times. A read error may be the cause here, since a much bigger clone is one base away. The chain links TRBV28 to TRBJ2-1; 7 nucleotides line up with TRBD2. The CDR3 runs to 15 residues. Germline V gene lookup returns CDR1 MDHEN and CDR2 SYDVKM. J lost 11 bases, V lost 3 bases, and 13 bases had no gene match. The chain's CDR3 is CASSLAEREINKQFF. CDR3 DNA sequence: TGTGCCAGCAGTTTGGCAGAGCGGGAAATAAATAAGCAGTTCTTC.

This clonotype was picked up a small number of times. A read error may explain this, as a much larger clone is one base away. The CDR3 sequence is CVSIHDLNTEAFF. The CDR3 DNA follows: TGTGTCAGCATTCACGACTTGAACACTGAAGCTTTCTTT. This chain uses TRBV28 with TRBJ1-1, with unresolved D. The CDR3 contains 13 residues. Germline V lookup: CDR1 MDHEN, CDR2 SYDVKM.

For this clonotype: Germline is not matched at one junction end, which may reflect a read error. The chain employs TRBV6-1 and TRBJ1-5; D uncertain. Germline lookup yields CDR1 MNHNS and CDR2 SASEGT. The CDR3 sequence is 14 residues long. CDR3 DNA: TGTGTCAGCAGTGAAACTTGGAGCAATCAGCCACAGCATTTT. Its protein product is CVSSETWSNQPQHF.

The chain carries TRBV29-1 and TRBJ2-5; D possibly corresponds to TRBD1 (6 bases). Trimming shortened V by 4 bases and J by 11 bases, and 20 bases separated the two germline ends. CDR1 and CDR2 (germline): SQVTM, ANQGSEA. This CDR3 contains 13 residues. CDR3 DNA: TGCAGCGTTGCGGGCGCCGGTTTGGGGACACAGTACTTC. Protein sequence: CSVAGAGLGTQYF.

To note about this clonotype: Likely a read error: the CDR3 ends without its conserved phenylalanine or tryptophan. No DNA is shown, since the ends of the CDR3 on it are uncertain; the CDR3 is the one TCRdb lists. The J gene is TRBJ2-7, the V gene TRBV20-1; TRBD2 reflects the table's D call only, with no check against the DNA. Per the germline V gene, CDR1 is DFQATT and CDR2 is SNEGSKA (reference sequence). The CDR3 region is 13 residues in length, termini included. The CDR3 here is CSASPRGSYEQYS.

The V call is TRBV20-1, the J call TRBJ2-1; weak D call: TRBD2 (5 bases). The CDR3 totals 15 residues. The germline gives CDR1 DFQATT, CDR2 SNEGSKA (reference sequence). Trimming pared 8 bases from V and 9 bases from J, leaving 26 bases between. CDR3 region: CSPRAGNRPHIEQFF. CDR3 DNA: TGCAGTCCACGGGCGGGTAATCGACCCCACATTGAGCAGTTCTTC.

As regards this clonotype: Germline and junction disagree at one end, which may indicate a read error. The genes are TRBV20-1 and TRBJ2-4; 8 positions agree with TRBD2. The CDR3 spans 15 residues. The germline gives CDR1 DFQATT, CDR2 SNEGSKA (reference sequence). The CDR3 loop reads CSATTGTSPWRIQYF. In DNA, the CDR3 is TGCAGTGCAACCACCGGGACTAGTCCTTGGAGAATTCAATACTTC.